The 16 T cell receptor beta chains presented below share a single source sample, sequenced in a study of technical replicates of blood from a handful of donors. This table comes from immunoSEQ multiplex PCR, and its TCRdb copy is limited to in-frame clones, with some not included. Here the sample spans approximately 70,000 clones, about 89% being singletons. Sequenced: PBMCs. Receptors originate from a human donor in good health. Some clones in this sample may be carry-over from other donors' samples.

The rearrangement links TRBV5-1 to TRBJ1-1; D gene uncertain. The germline gives CDR1 SGHRS, CDR2 YFSETQ. This CDR3 is 12 amino acids long. V lost 2 bases, J lost 8 bases, and 10 bases lay in between. This CDR3 reads CASSFVGGEAFF. DNA for the CDR3: TGCGCCAGCAGCTTTGTCGGCGGAGAAGCTTTCTTT.

The V gene is TRBV6-1, the J gene TRBJ1-3, with 7 bases that match TRBD1. In germline, CDR1 is MNHNS, CDR2 SASEGT. The trim removed 6 bases at V and 2 bases at J, leaving 7 bases unmatched. This CDR3 has 15 residues. The DNA for the CDR3 is TGTGCCAGCAGGGTCCAGGGGGAAGCTGGAAACACCATATATTTT. Protein sequence: CASRVQGEAGNTIYF.

The V and J genes are TRBV6-5 and TRBJ1-2, with 7 positions matching TRBD1. CDR3 size: 12 residues. Germline CDR1 is MNHEY and CDR2 is SVGAGI. Unmatched junction bases numbered 1, after V lost 7 bases and J lost 2 bases. The CDR3 nucleotides are TGTGCCAGCAAGGGGGCAAACTATGGCTACACCTTC. It yields the protein CASKGANYGYTF.

The chain carries TRBV6-1 and TRBJ2-3; 8 bases are a match to TRBD2. Germline V lookup: CDR1 MNHNS, CDR2 SASEGT. This CDR3 region has 19 residues. V shed 0 bases, J shed 2 bases, and the junction held 13 bases outside the gene matches. This CDR3 is CASSEAPVGRGGVTDTQYF. Here the CDR3 DNA reads TGTGCCAGCAGTGAAGCTCCGGTAGGACGGGGGGGCGTCACAGATACGCAGTATTTT.

The genes are TRBV9 and TRBJ1-5; D possibly corresponds to TRBD1 (5 bases). CDR3 length: 15 residues. Trimming took 3 bases from V and 3 from J, leaving 13 bases between them. CDR1 SGDLS and CDR2 YYNGEE come from the germline V gene. CDR3 bases: TGTGCCAGCAGCGCCTCAGGGCACTCCAATCAGCCCCAGCATTTT. Amino acids: CASSASGHSNQPQHF. The complete variable domain, with remaining parts taken from reference TRBV9 and TRBJ1-5, reads DSGVTQTPKHLITATGQRVTLRCSPRSGDLSVYWYQQSLDQGLQFLIQYYNGEERAKGNILERFSAQQFPDLHSELNLSSLELGDSALYFCASSASGHSNQPQHFGDGTRLSIL.

This clone is a singleton in its sample. The chain has TRBV7-2 and TRBJ2-3; TRBD2 matches at 13 bases. Per germline, CDR1 SGHTA and CDR2 FQGNSA. The CDR3 runs 16 residues. The V and J ends lost 5 bases and 4 bases, in that order; junction bases with no gene match: 6. DNA for the CDR3: TGTGCCAGCAGCGGAGCGGGGACTAGCGGGGCAGATACGCAGTATTTT. The encoded protein is CASSGAGTSGADTQYF.

The V gene is TRBV6-1, the J gene TRBJ1-2, with D possibly being TRBD1 (6 bases). The germline CDR1 and CDR2 sequences are MNHNS and SASEGT. The ends were cut back, 6 bases at V and 3 bases at J, with 14 bases in the middle. CDR3 size: 14 residues. The CDR3 region has the DNA TGTGCCAGCAGCCTAACAGGGTTGGACTATGGCTACACCTTC. Translation gives CASSLTGLDYGYTF.

J is TRBJ2-1 and V is TRBV9, with TRBD2 matching 13 bases. V lost 3 bases to trimming and J lost 8 bases; unmatched junction nucleotides: 8. The CDR3 totals 16 residues. CDR1 is SGDLS and CDR2 is YYNGEE in the germline V gene. CDR3 loop: CASSGWGTSGNYEQFF. The CDR3 nucleotides are TGTGCCAGCAGCGGGTGGGGGACTAGCGGGAATTATGAGCAGTTCTTC.

The CDR3: CASSTLTGGGYGYTF. As DNA, the CDR3 is TGTGCCAGCAGTACATTAACAGGGGGCGGCTATGGCTACACCTTC. V usage is TRBV6-5 and J usage is TRBJ1-2; 9 bases fit TRBD1. The CDR3 is made up of 15 amino acids. Losses at the gene ends were 5 bases for V and 4 bases for J; bases not matched to a gene: 8. CDR1 MNHEY and CDR2 SVGAGI come from the germline V gene.

V usage is TRBV19 and J usage is TRBJ1-4; D is undetermined. The CDR3 is 15 amino acids. Trimming cost V 3 bases and J 8 bases, with 16 bases left between them. Germline loops: CDR1 LNHDA, CDR2 SQIVND (reference sequence). Here the CDR3 reads CASSMPGRLGEKLFF. CDR3 nucleotide sequence: TGTGCCAGTAGTATGCCTGGGAGACTCGGGGAAAAACTGTTTTTT.

This clone was found a few times. The chain is built from TRBV2 and TRBJ2-1; D might be TRBD2 (5 bases). The CDR3 runs to 16 residues. V lost 5 bases to trimming and J lost 1 base, with 15 bases between them. Germline V gene data show CDR1 as SNHLY and CDR2 as FYNNEI. CDR3 protein: CASSPKGRGSYNEQFF. CDR3 bases: TGTGCCAGCAGTCCTAAGGGTCGGGGATCCTACAATGAGCAGTTCTTC. The full variable domain, in which reference TRBV2 and TRBJ2-1 provide the parts outside the CDR3, is EPEVTQTPSHQVTQMGQEVILRCVPISNHLYFYWYRQILGQKVEFLVSFYNNEISEKSEIFDDQFSVERPDGSNFTLKIRSTKLEDSAMYFCASSPKGRGSYNEQFFGPGTRLTVL.

The rearrangement links TRBV5-1 to TRBJ1-1; D not resolved. Trimming stripped 2 bases from V and 8 bases from J, with 13 bases between. The CDR3 loop spans 13 amino acids. Germline CDR1 reads SGHRS; CDR2 reads YFSETQ. The CDR3 loop reads CASSFRGSAEAFF. In nucleotides, the CDR3 is TGCGCCAGCAGCTTTAGAGGCTCGGCGGAAGCTTTCTTT.

This chain joins TRBV30 and TRBJ2-2, with 9 bases fitting TRBD2. Germline V gives CDR1 GTSNPN, CDR2 SVGIG (reference sequence). V dropped 1 base and J dropped 0; count of bases not matched to a gene: 0. CDR3 length: 15 amino acids. The CDR3 coding sequence is TGTGCCTGGAGTGGGACTAGCGCGAACACCGGGGAGCTGTTTTTT. It encodes CAWSGTSANTGELFF.

The rearrangement links TRBV7-6 to TRBJ2-1; the match to TRBD2 covers 10 bases. This CDR3 is built from 15 residues. The V gene's germline CDR1 is SGHVS and CDR2 FNYEAQ. With V trimmed by 10 bases and J by 6 bases, 12 bases remained unmatched. The chain's CDR3 is CATGGLAGETNEQFF. Here the CDR3 DNA reads TGTGCCACAGGGGGTCTAGCGGGAGAGACCAATGAGCAGTTCTTC.

The chain employs TRBV19 and TRBJ2-7, with 11 positions matching TRBD2. CDR3 length equals 14 residues. After removal of 7 bases from V and 7 bases from J, the junction contained 9 bases not matched to a gene. The germline gives CDR1 LNHDA, CDR2 SQIVND (reference sequence). The CDR3: CASNALAGVGEQYF. CDR3 sequence (DNA): TGTGCCAGTAACGCACTAGCGGGAGTGGGTGAGCAGTACTTC.

This chain links TRBV4-2 with TRBJ1-4, with D unresolved. Trimming left V 3 bases short and J 7 bases short, with 12 bases between. The CDR3 covers 14 residues. Per germline, CDR1 LGHNA and CDR2 YNFKEQ. The CDR3 here is CASSQNIRGEKLFF. CDR3 nucleotide sequence: TGTGCCAGCAGCCAGAACATACGAGGTGAAAAACTGTTTTTT.